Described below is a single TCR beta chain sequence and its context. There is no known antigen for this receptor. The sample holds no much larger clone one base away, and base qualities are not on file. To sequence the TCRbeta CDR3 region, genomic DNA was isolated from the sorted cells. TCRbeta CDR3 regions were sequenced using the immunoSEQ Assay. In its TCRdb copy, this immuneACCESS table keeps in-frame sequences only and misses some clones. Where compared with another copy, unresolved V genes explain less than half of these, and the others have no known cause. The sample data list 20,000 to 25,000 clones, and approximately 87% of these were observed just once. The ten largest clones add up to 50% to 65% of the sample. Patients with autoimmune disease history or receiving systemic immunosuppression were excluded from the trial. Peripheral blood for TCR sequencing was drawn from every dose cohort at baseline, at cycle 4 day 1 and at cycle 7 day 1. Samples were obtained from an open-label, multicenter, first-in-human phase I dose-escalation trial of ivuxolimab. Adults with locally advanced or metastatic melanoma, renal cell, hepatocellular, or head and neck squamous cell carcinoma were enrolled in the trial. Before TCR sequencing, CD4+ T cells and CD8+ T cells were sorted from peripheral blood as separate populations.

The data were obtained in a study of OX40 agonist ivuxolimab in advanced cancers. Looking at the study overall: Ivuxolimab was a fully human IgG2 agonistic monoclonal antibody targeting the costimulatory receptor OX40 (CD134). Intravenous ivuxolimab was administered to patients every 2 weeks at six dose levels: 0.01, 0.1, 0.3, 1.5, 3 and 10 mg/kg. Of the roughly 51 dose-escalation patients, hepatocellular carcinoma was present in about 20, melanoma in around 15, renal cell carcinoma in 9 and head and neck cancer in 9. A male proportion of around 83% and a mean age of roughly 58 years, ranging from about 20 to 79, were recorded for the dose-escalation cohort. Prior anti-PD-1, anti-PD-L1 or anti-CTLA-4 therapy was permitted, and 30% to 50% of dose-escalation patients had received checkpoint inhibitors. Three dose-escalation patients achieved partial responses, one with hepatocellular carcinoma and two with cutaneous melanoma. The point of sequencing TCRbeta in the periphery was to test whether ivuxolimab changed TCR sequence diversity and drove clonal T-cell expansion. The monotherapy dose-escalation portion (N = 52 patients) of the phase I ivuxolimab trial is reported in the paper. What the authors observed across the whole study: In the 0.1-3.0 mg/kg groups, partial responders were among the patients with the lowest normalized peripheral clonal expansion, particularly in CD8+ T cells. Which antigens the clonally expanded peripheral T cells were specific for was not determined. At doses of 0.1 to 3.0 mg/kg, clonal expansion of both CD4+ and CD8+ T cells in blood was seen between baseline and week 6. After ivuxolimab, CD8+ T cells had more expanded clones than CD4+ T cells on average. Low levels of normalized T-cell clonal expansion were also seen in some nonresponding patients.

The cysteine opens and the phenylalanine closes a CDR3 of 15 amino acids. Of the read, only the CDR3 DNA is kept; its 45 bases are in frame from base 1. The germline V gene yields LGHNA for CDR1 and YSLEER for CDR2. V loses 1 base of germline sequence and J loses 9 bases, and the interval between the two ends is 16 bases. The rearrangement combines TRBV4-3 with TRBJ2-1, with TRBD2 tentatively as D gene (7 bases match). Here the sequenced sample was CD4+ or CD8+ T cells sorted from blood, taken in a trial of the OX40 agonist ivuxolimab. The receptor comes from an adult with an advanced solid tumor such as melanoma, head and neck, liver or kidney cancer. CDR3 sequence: CASSQGGGAVVEQFF. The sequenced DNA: TGCGCCAGCAGCCAAGGTGGGGGGGCCGTGGTTGAGCAGTTCTTC.